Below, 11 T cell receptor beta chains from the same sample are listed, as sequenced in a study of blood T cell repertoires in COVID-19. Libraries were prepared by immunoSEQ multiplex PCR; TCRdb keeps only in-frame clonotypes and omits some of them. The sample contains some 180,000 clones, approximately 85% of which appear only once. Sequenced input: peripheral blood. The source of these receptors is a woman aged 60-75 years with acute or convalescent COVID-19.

CDR3 in DNA: TGTGCCAGCAGACTTGGGGGGGCGGTTAGCACAGATACGCAGTATTTT. Its translation: CASRLGGAVSTDTQYF. The chain uses TRBV28 and TRBJ2-3; the D gene is possibly TRBD2 (7 bases). V gave up 6 bases and J gave up 0 bases, with 16 bases separating them. This CDR3 has 16 residues. CDR1 and CDR2 from the germline V gene are MDHEN and SYDVKM.

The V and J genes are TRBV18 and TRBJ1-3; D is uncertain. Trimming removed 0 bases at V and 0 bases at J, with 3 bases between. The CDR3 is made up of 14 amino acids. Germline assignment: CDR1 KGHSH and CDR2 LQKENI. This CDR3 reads CASSPPVSGNTIYF. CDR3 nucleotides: TGTGCCAGCTCACCACCCGTCTCTGGAAACACCATATATTTT.

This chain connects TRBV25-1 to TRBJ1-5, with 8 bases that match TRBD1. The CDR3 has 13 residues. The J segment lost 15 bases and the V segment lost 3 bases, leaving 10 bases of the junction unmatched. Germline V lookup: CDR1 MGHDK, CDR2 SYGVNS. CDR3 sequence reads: CASSEGGQAQRHF. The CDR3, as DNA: TGTGCCAGCAGTGAGGGGGGACAGGCTCAACGGCATTTT.

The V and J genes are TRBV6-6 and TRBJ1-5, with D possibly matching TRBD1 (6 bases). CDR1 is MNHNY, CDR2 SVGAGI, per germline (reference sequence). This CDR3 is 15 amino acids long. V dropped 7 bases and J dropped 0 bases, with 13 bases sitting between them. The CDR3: CASMIQGISNQPQHF. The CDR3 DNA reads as TGTGCCAGCATGATACAGGGAATTAGCAATCAGCCCCAGCATTTT.

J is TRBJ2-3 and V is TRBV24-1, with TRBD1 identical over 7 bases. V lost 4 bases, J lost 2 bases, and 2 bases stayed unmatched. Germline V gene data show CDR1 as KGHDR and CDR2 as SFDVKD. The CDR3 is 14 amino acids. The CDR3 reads CATSEDRSTDTQYF. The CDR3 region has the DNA TGTGCCACCAGTGAGGACAGGTCCACAGATACGCAGTATTTT.

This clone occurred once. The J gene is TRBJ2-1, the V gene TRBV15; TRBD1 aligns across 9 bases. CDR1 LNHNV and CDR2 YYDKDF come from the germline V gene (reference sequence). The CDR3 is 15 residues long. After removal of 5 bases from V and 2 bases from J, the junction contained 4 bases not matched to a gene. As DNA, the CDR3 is TGTGCCACCAGCGTCGGGACAGGGCCCTACAATGAGCAGTTCTTC. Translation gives CATSVGTGPYNEQFF.

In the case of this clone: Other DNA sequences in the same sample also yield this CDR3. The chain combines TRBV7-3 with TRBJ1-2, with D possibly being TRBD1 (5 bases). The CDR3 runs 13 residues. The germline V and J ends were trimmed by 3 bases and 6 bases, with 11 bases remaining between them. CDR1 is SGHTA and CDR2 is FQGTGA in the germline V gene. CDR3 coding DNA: TGTGCCAGCAGCTTTGGCCAGGGCCATGGCTACACCTTC. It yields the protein CASSFGQGHGYTF.

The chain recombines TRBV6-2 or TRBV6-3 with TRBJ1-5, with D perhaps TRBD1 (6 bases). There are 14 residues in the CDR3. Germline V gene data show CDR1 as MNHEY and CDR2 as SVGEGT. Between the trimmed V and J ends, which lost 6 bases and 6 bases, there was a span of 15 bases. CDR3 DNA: TGTGCCAGCAGGTACCAGGGGCAATTTCAGCCCCAGCATTTT. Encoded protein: CASRYQGQFQPQHF.

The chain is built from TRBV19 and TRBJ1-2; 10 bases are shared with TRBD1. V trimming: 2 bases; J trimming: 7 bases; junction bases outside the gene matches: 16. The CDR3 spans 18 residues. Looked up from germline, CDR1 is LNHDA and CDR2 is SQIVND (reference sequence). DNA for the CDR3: TGTGCCAGTAGTATAATGGCCCTCCACGGGACAGGGGATTTTGGCTACACCTTC. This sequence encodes CASSIMALHGTGDFGYTF.

CDR3 amino acids: CSASFLAQEYF. The CDR3 bases are TGCAGTGCTAGCTTCCTAGCCCAGGAGTACTTC. The chain links TRBV20-1 to TRBJ2-5; D is perhaps TRBD2 (5 bases). CDR3 length equals 11 residues. Germline V gene lookup returns CDR1 DFQATT and CDR2 SNEGSKA (reference sequence). Trimming took 3 bases from V and 12 from J, leaving 14 bases between them.

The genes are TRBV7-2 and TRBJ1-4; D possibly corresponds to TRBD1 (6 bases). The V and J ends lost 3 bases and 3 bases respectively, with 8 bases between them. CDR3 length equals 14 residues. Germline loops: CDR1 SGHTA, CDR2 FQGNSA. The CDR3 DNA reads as TGTGCCAGCAGCTTGACAGGTTCTAATGAAAAACTGTTTTTT. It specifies CASSLTGSNEKLFF.